This TCR beta chain was documented in a study of T cells in women clearing cervical HPV infection. The assay was immunoSEQ multiplex PCR, and TCRdb's table has in-frame clones only and misses some. The table for this sample gives about 35,000 clones. Each participant carried one incident cervical HPV16 infection only. What was sequenced was blood buffy coat. This sequence originates from a woman aged 18-69 years with a cervical HPV16 infection that either progressed to CIN3+ or cleared (not recorded which).

The CDR3 loop reads CSARGVSYEYTF. The sequenced part of the CDR3 DNA is TGCAGTGCTAGAGGCGTCTCCTACGAG. V gene TRBV20-1 combines with J gene TRBJ1-2; unclear D gene. The read ends 3 residues early relative to the CDR3; the germline J gene fills the gap. CDR3 length: 12 amino acids. CDR1 and CDR2 from the germline V gene are DFQATT and SNEGSKA (reference sequence).